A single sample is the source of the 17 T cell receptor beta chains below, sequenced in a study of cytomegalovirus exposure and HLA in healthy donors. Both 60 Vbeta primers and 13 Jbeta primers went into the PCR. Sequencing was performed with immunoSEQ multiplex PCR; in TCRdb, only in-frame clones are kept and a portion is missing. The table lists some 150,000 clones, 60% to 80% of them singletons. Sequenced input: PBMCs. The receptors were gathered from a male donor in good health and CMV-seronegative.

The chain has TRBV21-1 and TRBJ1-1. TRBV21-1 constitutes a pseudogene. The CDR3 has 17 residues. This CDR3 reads CASSKKGGRVTGTEAFF. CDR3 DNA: TGTGCCAGCAGCAAAAAAGGAGGGAGGGTGACGGGGACTGAAGCTTTCTTT.

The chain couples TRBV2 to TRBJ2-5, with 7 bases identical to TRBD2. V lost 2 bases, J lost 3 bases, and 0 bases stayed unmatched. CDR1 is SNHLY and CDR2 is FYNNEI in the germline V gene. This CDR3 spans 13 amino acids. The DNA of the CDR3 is TGTGCCAGCAGTGAAACTAGCGAAGAGACCCAGTACTTC. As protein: CASSETSEETQYF.

The CDR3 spells CAWNRGSVSYEQYF. DNA of the CDR3: TGTGCCTGGAACCGCGGGAGCGTCTCCTACGAGCAGTACTTC. The chain employs TRBV30 and TRBJ2-7; TRBD2 aligns across 7 bases. Germline V CDR1 and CDR2: GTSNPN, SVGIG (reference sequence). J was trimmed by 0 bases and V by 4 bases; bases with no gene match: 6. The CDR3 loop spans 14 amino acids.

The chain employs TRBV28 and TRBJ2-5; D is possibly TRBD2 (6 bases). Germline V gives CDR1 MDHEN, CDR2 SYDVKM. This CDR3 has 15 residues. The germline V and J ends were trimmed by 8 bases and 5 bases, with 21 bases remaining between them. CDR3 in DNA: TGTGCCAGCGGGCCCCGGCCCCGTGGAGGGGAGACCCAGTACTTC. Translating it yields CASGPRPRGGETQYF.

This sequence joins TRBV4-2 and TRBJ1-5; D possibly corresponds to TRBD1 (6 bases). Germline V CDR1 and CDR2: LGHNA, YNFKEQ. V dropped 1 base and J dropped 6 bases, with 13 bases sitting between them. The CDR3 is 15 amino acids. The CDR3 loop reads CASSQGQVVGQPQHF. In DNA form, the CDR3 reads TGTGCCAGCAGCCAAGGACAGGTTGTAGGTCAGCCCCAGCATTTT.

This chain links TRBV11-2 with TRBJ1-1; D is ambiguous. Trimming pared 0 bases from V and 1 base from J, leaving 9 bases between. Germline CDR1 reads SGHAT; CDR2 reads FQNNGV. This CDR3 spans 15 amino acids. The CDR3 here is CASSLEQVANTEAFF. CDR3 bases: TGTGCCAGCAGCTTAGAGCAGGTCGCGAACACTGAAGCTTTCTTT.

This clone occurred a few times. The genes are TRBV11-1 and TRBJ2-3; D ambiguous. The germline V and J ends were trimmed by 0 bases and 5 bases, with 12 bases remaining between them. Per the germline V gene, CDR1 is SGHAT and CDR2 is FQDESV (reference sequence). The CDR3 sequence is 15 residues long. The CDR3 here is CASSLAYRLEDTQYF. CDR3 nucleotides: TGTGCCAGCAGCTTAGCATACCGATTAGAAGATACGCAGTATTTT.

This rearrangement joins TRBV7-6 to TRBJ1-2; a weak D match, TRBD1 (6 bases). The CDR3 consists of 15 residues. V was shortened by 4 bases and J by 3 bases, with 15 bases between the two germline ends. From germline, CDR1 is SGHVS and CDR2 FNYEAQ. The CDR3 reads CASSWGAGVDYGYTF. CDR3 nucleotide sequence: TGTGCCAGCAGCTGGGGGGCGGGGGTTGACTATGGCTACACCTTC.

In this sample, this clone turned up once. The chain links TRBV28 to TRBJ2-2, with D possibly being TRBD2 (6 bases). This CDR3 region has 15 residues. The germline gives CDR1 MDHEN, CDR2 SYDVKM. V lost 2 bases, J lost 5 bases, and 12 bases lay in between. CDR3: CASSLLGGRTGELFF. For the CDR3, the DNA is TGTGCCAGCAGTTTACTGGGGGGTCGGACCGGGGAGCTGTTTTTT.

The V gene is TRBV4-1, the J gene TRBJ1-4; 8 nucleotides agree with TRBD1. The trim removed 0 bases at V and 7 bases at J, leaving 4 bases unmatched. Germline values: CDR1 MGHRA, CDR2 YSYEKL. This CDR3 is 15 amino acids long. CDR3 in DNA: TGCGCCAGCAGCCAAGACGACAGGGGAGCTGAAAAACTGTTTTTT. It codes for CASSQDDRGAEKLFF.

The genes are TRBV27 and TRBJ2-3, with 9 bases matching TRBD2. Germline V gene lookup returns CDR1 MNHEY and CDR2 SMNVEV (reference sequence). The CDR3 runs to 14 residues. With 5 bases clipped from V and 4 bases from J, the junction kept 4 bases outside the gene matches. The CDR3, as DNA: TGTGCCAGCAGTCCCCTAGCGGGGTCAGATACGCAGTATTTT. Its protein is CASSPLAGSDTQYF.

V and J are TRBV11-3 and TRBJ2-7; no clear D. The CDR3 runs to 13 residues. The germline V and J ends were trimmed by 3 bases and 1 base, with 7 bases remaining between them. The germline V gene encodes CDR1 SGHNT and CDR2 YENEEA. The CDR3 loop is CASSLSSSYEQYF. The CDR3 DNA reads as TGTGCCAGCAGCTTGAGCTCGTCCTACGAGCAGTACTTC.

The DNA for the CDR3 is TGTGCCAGCTCTAGAACTAGCGGGAGGGCCCTCACAGATACGCAGTATTTT. It yields the protein CASSRTSGRALTDTQYF. The chain has TRBV2 and TRBJ2-3; 13 bases match TRBD2. This CDR3 contains 17 residues. With 8 bases clipped from V and 2 bases from J, the junction kept 10 bases outside the gene matches. Germline V gene lookup returns CDR1 SNHLY and CDR2 FYNNEI.

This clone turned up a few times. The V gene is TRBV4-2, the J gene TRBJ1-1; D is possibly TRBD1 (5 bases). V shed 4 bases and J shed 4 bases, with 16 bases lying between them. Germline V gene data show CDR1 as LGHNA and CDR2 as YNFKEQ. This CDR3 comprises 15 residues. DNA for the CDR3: TGTGCCAGCAGCCCGGAAACGGCGGGGGGCACTGAAGCTTTCTTT. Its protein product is CASSPETAGGTEAFF.

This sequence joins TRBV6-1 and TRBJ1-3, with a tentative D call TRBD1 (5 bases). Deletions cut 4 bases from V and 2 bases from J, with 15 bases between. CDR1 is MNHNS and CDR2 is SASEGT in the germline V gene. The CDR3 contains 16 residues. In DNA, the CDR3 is TGTGCCAGCAGTGTACCCCAGGGCTTGGCTGGAAACACCATATATTTT. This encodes CASSVPQGLAGNTIYF.

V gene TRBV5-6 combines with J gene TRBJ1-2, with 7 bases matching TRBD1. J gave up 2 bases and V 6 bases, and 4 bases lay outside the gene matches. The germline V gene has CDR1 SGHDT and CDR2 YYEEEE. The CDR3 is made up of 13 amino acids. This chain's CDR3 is CASTTDRNYGYTF. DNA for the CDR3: TGTGCCAGCACCACGGACAGGAACTATGGCTACACCTTC.

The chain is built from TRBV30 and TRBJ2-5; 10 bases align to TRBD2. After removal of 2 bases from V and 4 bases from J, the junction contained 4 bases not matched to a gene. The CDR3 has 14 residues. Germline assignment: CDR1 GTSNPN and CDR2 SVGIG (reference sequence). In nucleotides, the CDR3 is TGTGCCTGGAGTACTAGCGGGACGATAGAGACCCAGTACTTC. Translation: CAWSTSGTIETQYF.